These 14 T cell receptor beta chains share one sample of origin, sequenced in a study of Ad26.COV2.S vaccination and SARS-CoV-2 variants. Profiled with immunoSEQ multiplex PCR; TCRdb holds only in-frame clones, not every one. Of over 130,000 clones listed, 75% to 90% are singletons. Sequences were derived from peripheral blood, sampled after recovery from COVID-19. Receptor source: a human donor who had recovered from COVID-19.

The chain joins TRBV6-6 to TRBJ2-3, with 8 bases fitting TRBD1. The ends lost 5 bases at V and 6 bases at J; junction bases unmatched: 4. The length of the CDR3 is 13 residues. Germline lookup yields CDR1 MNHNY and CDR2 SVGAGI (reference sequence). CDR3 protein: CASSRTGRDTQYF. The CDR3 region has the DNA TGTGCCAGCAGTCGGACAGGGAGGGATACGCAGTATTTT.

This clone occurred a few times. The gene calls are TRBV5-4 and TRBJ1-1; no reliable D call. The CDR3 totals 14 residues. The germline V and J ends were trimmed by 0 bases and 5 bases, with 11 bases remaining between them. CDR1 and CDR2 (germline): SGHNT, YYREEE (reference sequence). The CDR3 nucleotides read TGTGCCAGCAGCTTGGATGGCACTACGACTGAAGCTTTCTTT. As protein: CASSLDGTTTEAFF. The whole variable domain, remainder taken from reference TRBV5-4 and TRBJ1-1, is ETGVTQSPTHLIKTRGQQVTLRCSSQSGHNTVSWYQQALGQGPQFIFQYYREEENGRGNFPPRFSGLQFPNYSSELNVNALELDDSALYLCASSLDGTTTEAFFGQGTRLTVV.

The V and J genes are TRBV7-8 and TRBJ2-7; D uncertain. The V and J ends lost 0 bases and 5 bases respectively, with 11 bases between them. Germline CDR1 SGHVS, CDR2 FQNEAQ. The CDR3 has 14 residues. The CDR3 DNA follows: TGTGCCAGCAGCTTAGCCTCCGCCCGGGACGAGCAGTACTTC. It codes for CASSLASARDEQYF.

The rearrangement uses TRBV7-9 and TRBJ1-1; D is undetermined. The germline CDR1 and CDR2 sequences are SEHNR and FQNEAQ (reference sequence). This CDR3 contains 14 residues. Trimming removed 5 bases at V and 6 bases at J, with 16 bases between. The CDR3 here is CASSLLRAGAEAFF. The CDR3 DNA is TGTGCCAGCAGCCTCCTCCGGGCTGGCGCTGAAGCTTTCTTT. The full variable domain, in which reference TRBV7-9 and TRBJ1-1 provide the parts outside the CDR3, is DTGVSQNPRHKITKRGQNVTFRCDPISEHNRLYWYRQTLGQGPEFLTYFQNEAQLEKSRLLSDRFSAERPKGSFSTLEIQRTEQGDSAMYLCASSLLRAGAEAFFGQGTRLTVV.

V is TRBV6-6 and J is TRBJ2-7, with TRBD1 identical over 7 bases. The CDR3 extends over 14 amino acids. J gave up 6 bases and V 0 bases, and 5 bases lay outside the gene matches. CDR1 and CDR2 from the germline V gene are MNHNY and SVGAGI (reference sequence). DNA of the CDR3: TGTGCCAGCAGTTACTCGGGACAGCGCAGCGAGCAGTACTTC. Translated, it gives CASSYSGQRSEQYF.

The CDR3 DNA reads TGCGCCAGCAGCTTGGTGGGGGGGCAGCTCGAGCAGTACTTC. Its protein is CASSLVGGQLEQYF. The chain uses TRBV5-1 and TRBJ2-7, with TRBD2 as a possible D gene (7 bases). Germline V gene lookup returns CDR1 SGHRS and CDR2 YFSETQ. The CDR3 is 14 amino acids. V shed 0 bases and J shed 6 bases, with 13 bases lying between them. Supplemented by reference TRBV5-1 and TRBJ2-7, the full variable domain reads KAGVTQTPRYLIKTRGQQVTLSCSPISGHRSVSWYQQTPGQGLQFLFEYFSETQRNKGNFPGRFSGRQFSNSRSEMNVSTLELGDSALYLCASSLVGGQLEQYFGPGTRLTVT.

The V call is TRBV7-2, the J call TRBJ2-2, with 7 bases lining up with TRBD1. With V trimmed by 6 bases and J by 0 bases, 10 bases remained unmatched. Looked up from germline, CDR1 is SGHTA and CDR2 is FQGNSA. This CDR3 comprises 17 residues. The CDR3 DNA is TGTGCCAGCAGTCCTACCAGGGACAGAGCGAACACCGGGGAGCTGTTTTTT. The encoded protein is CASSPTRDRANTGELFF.

Here the CDR3 DNA reads TGTGCCAGTCTTAGCGGGGGGGCCGCGGACACAGATACGCAGTATTTT. It translates to CASLSGGAADTDTQYF. The gene calls are TRBV28 and TRBJ2-3; 11 bases line up with TRBD2. J lost 2 bases, V lost 9 bases, and 10 bases had no gene match. The germline gives CDR1 MDHEN, CDR2 SYDVKM. The CDR3 is 16 amino acids. Full variable domain (rest looked up from reference TRBV28 and TRBJ2-3): DVKVTQSSRYLVKRTGEKVFLECVQDMDHENMFWYRQDPGLGLRLIYFSYDVKMKEKGDIPEGYSVSREKKERFSLILESASTNQTSMYLCASLSGGAADTDTQYFGPGTRLTVL.

The chain combines TRBV28 with TRBJ2-7, with D possibly matching TRBD2 (5 bases). The germline gives CDR1 MDHEN, CDR2 SYDVKM. V gave up 4 bases and J gave up 2 bases, with 18 bases separating them. The CDR3 is 16 residues long. CDR3 residues: CASSSPPTRGTYEQYF. In DNA, the CDR3 is TGTGCCAGCAGTTCCCCGCCCACCCGGGGAACCTACGAGCAGTACTTC.

The V gene is TRBV6-5, the J gene TRBJ2-2; D call uncertain. This CDR3 spans 10 amino acids. Trimming stripped 11 bases from V and 7 bases from J, with 8 bases between. From germline, CDR1 is MNHEY and CDR2 SVGAGI. CDR3 nucleotide sequence: TGTGCCGTGCTTGACGGGGAGCTGTTTTTT. Protein: CAVLDGELFF.

The V and J genes are TRBV3-1 (or the pseudogene TRBV3-2) and TRBJ2-3; TRBD1 or TRBD2 may be the D gene (6 bases each). The CDR3 extends over 14 amino acids. Germline CDR1 is LGHDT and CDR2 is YNNKEL (reference sequence). Trimming removed 4 bases at V and 4 bases at J, with 12 bases between. This CDR3 is CASSRGARADTQYF. In nucleotides, the CDR3 is TGTGCCAGCAGCCGGGGGGCCAGGGCAGATACGCAGTATTTT.

The rearrangement uses TRBV20-1 and TRBJ2-5; D unclear. Germline lookup yields CDR1 DFQATT and CDR2 SNEGSKA (reference sequence). The V end lost 5 bases, the J end lost 5 bases, and 6 bases lay between the germline ends. The CDR3 consists of 10 residues. The DNA for the CDR3 is TGCAGTGCTCAAGGGGAGACCCAGTACTTC. It encodes CSAQGETQYF.

This chain uses TRBV29-1 with TRBJ1-6, with a tentative D call TRBD1 (5 bases). Looked up from germline, CDR1 is SQVTM and CDR2 is ANQGSEA. CDR3 length: 13 amino acids. The germline V and J ends were trimmed by 6 bases and 7 bases, with 13 bases remaining between them. The CDR3 is CSVARDLNSPLHF. The CDR3 DNA is TGCAGCGTGGCCCGGGACCTAAATTCACCCCTCCACTTT.

The rearrangement joins TRBV30 to TRBJ1-5; 10 bases match TRBD1. The CDR3 loop spans 15 amino acids. Germline V gene data show CDR1 as GTSNPN and CDR2 as SVGIG (reference sequence). V shed 2 bases and J 3 bases; nucleotides not matched to a gene: 4. CDR3 sequence reads: CAWSPGQGNNQPQHF. The CDR3 nucleotides are TGTGCCTGGAGTCCGGGACAGGGGAACAATCAGCCCCAGCATTTT.